Below, 26 T cell receptor beta chains from the same sample are listed, as sequenced in a study of T cells in Graves' hyperthyroidism and ophthalmopathy. It was RNA transcripts that yielded the amplified TCR beta CDR3 regions. The TCR CDR3 first-round RT-PCR relied on the HTBI primer set. TCRdb re-derived calls from the multiplex PCR reads in MiXCR, one entry per CDR3 protein. The table lists approximately 700,000 distinct CDR3 sequences, 15% to 20% of them singletons. Specimen: blood. All receptors come from a man younger than 35 with Graves' hyperthyroidism.

Only one count was recorded for this clonotype. The J gene is TRBJ1-2, the V gene TRBV9, with D possibly being TRBD1 (6 bases). Germline CDR1 and CDR2: SGDLS and YYNGEE. The CDR3 spans 13 residues. Trimming removed 4 bases from V and 7 bases from J, with 14 bases in between. CDR3 protein: CASSHRVDGGYTF. The CDR3 DNA reads as TGTGCCAGCAGCCACAGGGTAGATGGTGGCTACACCTTC.

This clonotype was detected a few times. The rearrangement uses TRBV9 and TRBJ1-1; 9 bases are a match to TRBD1. The CDR3 extends over 16 amino acids. The germline V gene has CDR1 SGDLS and CDR2 YYNGEE. Trimming at V came to 4 bases and at J to 0 bases, leaving 7 bases not matched to a gene. CDR3 in DNA: TGTGCCAGCAGCCCAACACAGGGGGCTTTGAACACTGAAGCTTTCTTT. It encodes CASSPTQGALNTEAFF.

This clonotype has more than one count but fewer than ten. V and J are TRBV6-2 or TRBV6-3 and TRBJ2-1, with a possible D match to TRBD2 (5 bases). V was trimmed by 7 bases and J by 8 bases, leaving 9 bases between them. The length of the CDR3 is 11 residues. Germline loops: CDR1 MNHEY, CDR2 SVGEGT. This chain's CDR3 is CASTLGDEQFF. In nucleotides, the CDR3 is TGTGCCAGCACTCTCGGGGATGAGCAGTTCTTC.

Points on this clonotype: Just one base apart from a much larger clone, this may be a read error. The chain joins TRBV28 to TRBJ2-2, with 7 nucleotides matching TRBD2. The germline V gene has CDR1 MDHEN and CDR2 SYDVKM. V was clipped by 3 bases and J by 6 bases; unmatched bases: 4. The CDR3 runs 14 residues. This chain's CDR3 is CASSFGGYAGELFF. DNA of the CDR3: TGTGCCAGCAGTTTCGGGGGGTATGCCGGGGAGCTGTTTTTT. Complete variable domain (other parts from reference TRBV28 and TRBJ2-2): DVKVTQSSRYLVKRTGEKVFLECVQDMDHENMFWYRQDPGLGLRLIYFSYDVKMKEKGDIPEGYSVSREKKERFSLILESASTNQTSMYLCASSFGGYAGELFFGEGSRLTVL.

The table lists this clonotype with many counts. The chain joins TRBV19 to TRBJ2-1, with 9 nucleotides matching TRBD2. Looked up from germline, CDR1 is LNHDA and CDR2 is SQIVND (reference sequence). CDR3 length equals 15 residues. Losses at the gene ends were 6 bases for V and 8 bases for J; bases not matched to a gene: 11. The DNA for the CDR3 is TGTGCCAGTAGGTTAGCGGGAGCGTCTACTGATGAGCAGTTCTTC. Amino acid sequence: CASRLAGASTDEQFF.

This clonotype occurred a few times. The chain combines TRBV24-1 with TRBJ2-2, with TRBD1 matching over 8 bases. Germline V CDR1 and CDR2: KGHDR, SFDVKD. Unmatched junction bases numbered 9, after V lost 4 bases and J lost 6 bases. The CDR3 is 16 residues long. Here the CDR3 DNA reads TGTGCCACCAGTGACCCGGGGACAGGAGGTGCCGGGGAGCTGTTTTTT. This encodes CATSDPGTGGAGELFF.

This clonotype was detected ten times or more. The gene calls are TRBV30 and TRBJ2-1, with D perhaps TRBD2 (6 bases). V was shortened by 5 bases and J by 2 bases, with 13 bases between the two germline ends. The CDR3 consists of 14 residues. CDR1 and CDR2 from the germline V gene are GTSNPN and SVGIG (reference sequence). CDR3 bases: TGTGCCTGGTCCCGGAGGGAGACCTACAATGAGCAGTTCTTC. It encodes CAWSRRETYNEQFF.

This chain connects TRBV24-1 to TRBJ2-1; TRBD2 matches at 10 bases. Germline V lookup: CDR1 KGHDR, CDR2 SFDVKD. The CDR3 is 14 amino acids. The J segment lost 10 bases and the V segment lost 3 bases, leaving 5 bases of the junction unmatched. The CDR3 here is CATSDVAGGREQFF. As DNA, the CDR3 is TGTGCCACCAGTGATGTAGCGGGAGGAAGGGAGCAGTTCTTC.

This clonotype was seen only a few times. The V gene is TRBV6-1, the J gene TRBJ2-7; 8 bases map to TRBD2. The J segment lost 3 bases and the V segment lost 5 bases, leaving 9 bases of the junction unmatched. The CDR3 is 15 residues long. Germline CDR1 is MNHNS and CDR2 is SASEGT. CDR3 nucleotides: TGTGCCAGCAGTTATAGACTAGCGAGGGGCTACGAGCAGTACTTC. Its translation is CASSYRLARGYEQYF.

The table lists this clonotype with many counts. The rearrangement uses TRBV28 and TRBJ2-2, with TRBD1 matching over 10 bases. This CDR3 contains 16 residues. Germline V lookup: CDR1 MDHEN, CDR2 SYDVKM. V trimming: 6 bases; J trimming: 2 bases; junction bases outside the gene matches: 6. The CDR3 loop reads CASRQGQGTNTGELFF. CDR3 coding DNA: TGTGCCAGCAGGCAGGGACAGGGGACCAACACCGGGGAGCTGTTTTTT. Based on the CDR3 plus reference TRBV28 and TRBJ2-2, the full variable domain is DVKVTQSSRYLVKRTGEKVFLECVQDMDHENMFWYRQDPGLGLRLIYFSYDVKMKEKGDIPEGYSVSREKKERFSLILESASTNQTSMYLCASRQGQGTNTGELFFGEGSRLTVL.

The chain is built from TRBV20-1 and TRBJ1-4; the match to TRBD1 covers 8 bases. Unmatched junction bases numbered 6, after V lost 0 bases and J lost 3 bases. The CDR3 extends over 16 amino acids. Germline V gene lookup returns CDR1 DFQATT and CDR2 SNEGSKA (reference sequence). Here the CDR3 DNA reads TGCAGTGCTAGAGATTGGCCAGGGGGCTCTAATGAAAAACTGTTTTTT. Its translation is CSARDWPGGSNEKLFF.

This clonotype was recorded a few times. The chain joins TRBV20-1 to TRBJ2-2; D call uncertain. V lost 3 bases and J lost 1, with 6 bases in between. CDR1 and CDR2 from the germline V gene are DFQATT and SNEGSKA (reference sequence). The CDR3 is 13 amino acids. The CDR3 loop reads CSARTQNTGELFF. CDR3 bases: TGCAGTGCTAGGACTCAGAACACCGGGGAGCTGTTTTTT.

The chain carries TRBV5-1 and TRBJ1-2, with 9 bases that match TRBD1. This CDR3 spans 14 amino acids. V trimming: 5 bases; J trimming: 8 bases; junction bases outside the gene matches: 10. The germline gives CDR1 SGHRS, CDR2 YFSETQ. The CDR3 here is CASSPSRDREGYTF. CDR3 coding DNA: TGCGCCAGCAGTCCTAGTCGGGACAGGGAAGGCTACACCTTC.

The table lists this clonotype with a few counts. The chain is built from TRBV12-3 or TRBV12-4 and TRBJ2-2; the match to TRBD1 covers 8 bases. The CDR3 consists of 16 residues. The J segment lost 5 bases and the V segment lost 7 bases, leaving 12 bases of the junction unmatched. CDR3: CASTIAGQGGTGELFF. The CDR3 nucleotides read TGTGCCAGCACCATCGCAGGACAGGGAGGAACCGGGGAGCTGTTTTTT.

This clonotype turned up a few times. The chain is built from TRBV20-1 and TRBJ2-7; the D gene is possibly TRBD1 (5 bases). This CDR3 spans 15 amino acids. Germline V gene data show CDR1 as DFQATT and CDR2 as SNEGSKA (reference sequence). Trimming removed 0 bases from V and 2 bases from J, with 14 bases in between. DNA of the CDR3: TGCAGTGCTAGAGATCGGAGACAGACTGCCTACGAGCAGTACTTC. It is translated as CSARDRRQTAYEQYF.

This clonotype was picked up many times. The chain links TRBV28 to TRBJ2-1; D might be TRBD2 (6 bases). This CDR3 is built from 12 residues. CDR1 is MDHEN and CDR2 is SYDVKM in the germline V gene. V lost 7 bases, J lost 7 bases, and 11 bases lay in between. In nucleotides, the CDR3 is TGTGCCAGCACCAAAGGAGGGAATGAGCAGTTCTTC. Its protein product is CASTKGGNEQFF.

The chain uses TRBV18 and TRBJ2-2; 8 bases fit TRBD1. V lost 2 bases and J lost 4; bases outside the gene matches: 6. The CDR3 sequence is 16 residues long. Looked up from germline, CDR1 is KGHSH and CDR2 is LQKENI. CDR3 sequence (DNA): TGTGCCAGCTCACCATCCGACAGGGGAATCACCGGGGAGCTGTTTTTT. Protein product: CASSPSDRGITGELFF.

DNA for the CDR3: TGTGCCAGCACCGGTCCGGGGCGGAACACTGAAGCTTTCTTT. Protein product: CASTGPGRNTEAFF. This rearrangement joins TRBV7-9 to TRBJ1-1; D is perhaps TRBD1 (5 bases). Germline CDR1 is SEHNR and CDR2 is FQNEAQ (reference sequence). Trimming took 7 bases from V and 1 from J, leaving 13 bases between them. CDR3 length equals 14 residues. The complete variable domain, with remaining parts taken from reference TRBV7-9 and TRBJ1-1, reads DTGVSQNPRHKITKRGQNVTFRCDPISEHNRLYWYRQTLGQGPEFLTYFQNEAQLEKSRLLSDRFSAERPKGSFSTLEIQRTEQGDSAMYLCASTGPGRNTEAFFGQGTRLTVV.

The sample holds many counts of this clonotype. This chain links TRBV11-2 with TRBJ1-5; TRBD1 matches at 8 bases. CDR3 length: 14 residues. J gave up 3 bases and V 4 bases, and 2 bases lay outside the gene matches. Germline V gives CDR1 SGHAT, CDR2 FQNNGV. In DNA, the CDR3 is TGTGCCAGCAGCTCGACAGGGGACAATCAGCCCCAGCATTTT. Translation: CASSSTGDNQPQHF.

To note about this clonotype: This could be a read error, since a much larger clone is one nucleotide away. This chain connects TRBV12-3 or TRBV12-4 to TRBJ1-1; TRBD1 aligns across 7 bases. The CDR3 runs 14 residues. Trimming took 6 bases from V and 3 from J; bases not matched to a gene: 7. The CDR3 loop reads CASRLDRLHTEAFF. The CDR3 DNA follows: TGTGCCAGCAGGCTGGACAGGCTGCACACTGAAGCTTTCTTT.

This clonotype was found many times. The chain carries TRBV28 and TRBJ2-7; weak D call: TRBD2 (7 bases). There are 13 residues in the CDR3. Trimming removed 6 bases from V and 5 bases from J, with 14 bases in between. The germline CDR1 and CDR2 sequences are MDHEN and SYDVKM. CDR3 sequence (DNA): TGTGCCAGCAGACTGACGGGGGGCAACGAGCAGTACTTC. It specifies CASRLTGGNEQYF.

In its sample, this clonotype was seen a few times. The V gene is TRBV15, the J gene TRBJ1-5; 7 positions match TRBD1. The CDR3 runs 18 residues. The ends lost 2 bases at V and 0 bases at J; junction bases unmatched: 10. CDR1 and CDR2 from the germline V gene are LNHNV and YYDKDF (reference sequence). The CDR3 loop is CATSRNPTGRNSNQPQHF. For the CDR3, the DNA is TGTGCCACCAGCAGAAATCCGACAGGGCGAAATAGCAATCAGCCCCAGCATTTT.

In this sample, this clonotype turned up many times. The chain recombines TRBV3-1 with TRBJ2-3, with TRBD2 identical over 10 bases. Germline CDR1 LGHDT, CDR2 YNNKEL (reference sequence). V gave up 3 bases and J gave up 2 bases; unmatched junction bases: 5. The CDR3 totals 16 residues. The CDR3 DNA follows: TGTGCCAGCAGCCATAGCGGGAGGATTATCACAGATACGCAGTATTTT. Amino acids: CASSHSGRIITDTQYF.

This clonotype occurred many times. This chain links TRBV2 with TRBJ1-3; 9 nucleotides agree with TRBD1. J lost 2 bases, V lost 6 bases, and 5 bases had no gene match. The CDR3 runs 15 residues. In germline, CDR1 is SNHLY, CDR2 FYNNEI. Here the CDR3 DNA reads TGTGCCAGCAGATCGGGACAGGGTGCTGGAAACACCATATATTTT. It encodes CASRSGQGAGNTIYF. The variable domain in full, completed from reference TRBV2 and TRBJ1-3, reads EPEVTQTPSHQVTQMGQEVILRCVPISNHLYFYWYRQILGQKVEFLVSFYNNEISEKSEIFDDQFSVERPDGSNFTLKIRSTKLEDSAMYFCASRSGQGAGNTIYFGEGSWLTVV.

This chain joins TRBV9 and TRBJ2-2; TRBD2 might be the D (5 bases). The germline V gene encodes CDR1 SGDLS and CDR2 YYNGEE. CDR3 length equals 15 residues. With 0 bases removed from V and 5 bases from J, the gap between germline ends came to 11 bases. CDR3 in amino acids: CASSVGLAATGELFF. In nucleotides, the CDR3 is TGTGCCAGCAGCGTAGGTCTAGCAGCGACCGGGGAGCTGTTTTTT.

This clonotype was detected many times. A read error may account for a junction end that differs from germline. The chain carries TRBV7-7 and TRBJ2-7; 11 bases agree with TRBD2. Per germline, CDR1 SSHAT and CDR2 FNYEAQ (reference sequence). The CDR3 length is 20 residues. The CDR3 DNA reads TGTGCTAGCAGCCCGCCAGAGGGACTAGCGGAGCTAAGGAGCTCCTACGAGCAGTACTTC. Protein sequence: CASSPPEGLAELRSSYEQYF.